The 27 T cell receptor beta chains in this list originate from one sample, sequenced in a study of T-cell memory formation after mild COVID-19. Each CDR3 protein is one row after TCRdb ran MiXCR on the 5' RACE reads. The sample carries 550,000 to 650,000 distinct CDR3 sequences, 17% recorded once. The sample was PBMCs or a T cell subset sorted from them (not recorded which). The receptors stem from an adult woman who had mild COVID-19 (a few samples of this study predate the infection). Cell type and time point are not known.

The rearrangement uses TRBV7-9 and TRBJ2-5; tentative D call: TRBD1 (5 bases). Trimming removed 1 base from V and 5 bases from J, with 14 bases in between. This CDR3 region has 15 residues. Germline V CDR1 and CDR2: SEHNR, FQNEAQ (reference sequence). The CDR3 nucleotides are TGTGCCAGCAGCTTAGAGGGGTTTGGTCCGGAGACCCAGTACTTC. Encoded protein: CASSLEGFGPETQYF.

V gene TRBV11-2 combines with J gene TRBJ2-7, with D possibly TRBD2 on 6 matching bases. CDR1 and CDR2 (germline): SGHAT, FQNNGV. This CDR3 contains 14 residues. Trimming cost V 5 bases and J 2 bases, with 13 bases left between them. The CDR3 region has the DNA TGTGCCAGCAGCCGGGCCGGAGGGGCCTACGAGCAGTACTTC. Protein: CASSRAGGAYEQYF. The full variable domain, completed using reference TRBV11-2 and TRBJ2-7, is EAGVAQSPRYKIIEKRQSVAFWCNPISGHATLYWYQQILGQGPKLLIQFQNNGVVDDSQLPKDRFSAERLKGVDSTLKIQPAKLEDSAVYLCASSRAGGAYEQYFGPGTRLTVT.

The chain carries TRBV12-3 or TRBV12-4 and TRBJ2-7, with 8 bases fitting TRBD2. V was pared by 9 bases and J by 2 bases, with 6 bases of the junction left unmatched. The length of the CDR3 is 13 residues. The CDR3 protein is CASSAGVPYEQYF. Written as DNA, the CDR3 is TGTGCCAGTTCAGCGGGAGTACCCTACGAGCAGTACTTC.

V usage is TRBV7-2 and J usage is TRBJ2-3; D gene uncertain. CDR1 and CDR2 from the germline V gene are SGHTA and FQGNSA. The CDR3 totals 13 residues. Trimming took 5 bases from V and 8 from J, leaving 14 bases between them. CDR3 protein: CASSPQGTGTQYF. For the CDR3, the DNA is TGTGCCAGCAGCCCCCAAGGCACCGGTACGCAGTATTTT.

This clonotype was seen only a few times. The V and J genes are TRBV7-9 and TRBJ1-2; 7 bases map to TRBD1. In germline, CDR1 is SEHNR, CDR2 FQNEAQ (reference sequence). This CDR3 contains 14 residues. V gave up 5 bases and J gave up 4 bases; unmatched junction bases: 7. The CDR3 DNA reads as TGTGCCAGCAGCGGAGACAGGGATCCCTATGGCTACACCTTC. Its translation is CASSGDRDPYGYTF.

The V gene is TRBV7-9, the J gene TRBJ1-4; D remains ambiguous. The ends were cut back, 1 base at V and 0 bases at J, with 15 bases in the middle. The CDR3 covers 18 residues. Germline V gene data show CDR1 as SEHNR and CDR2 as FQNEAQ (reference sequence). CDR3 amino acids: CASSLVVSRETTNEKLFF. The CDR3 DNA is TGTGCCAGCAGCTTAGTTGTGTCTCGAGAAACAACTAATGAAAAACTGTTTTTT.

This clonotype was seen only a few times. CDR3 amino acids: CASSFDTPYEQYF. The CDR3 DNA reads TGTGCCAGCAGCTTCGACACCCCCTACGAGCAGTACTTC. V is TRBV7-2 and J is TRBJ2-7, with D uncertain. V was shortened by 3 bases and J by 2 bases, with 8 bases between the two germline ends. Germline assignment: CDR1 SGHTA and CDR2 FQGNSA. The CDR3 is 13 amino acids.

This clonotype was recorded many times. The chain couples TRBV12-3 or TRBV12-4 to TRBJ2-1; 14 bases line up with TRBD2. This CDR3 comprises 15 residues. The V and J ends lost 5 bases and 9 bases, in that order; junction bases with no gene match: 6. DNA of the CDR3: TGTGCCAGCAGTCTCCGGACTAGCGGGGGGATTGAGCAGTTCTTC. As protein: CASSLRTSGGIEQFF.

The CDR3 DNA sequence: TGTGCCAGCGACTCAGGGGGGGGCGAAGCTTTCTTT. It is translated as CASDSGGGEAFF. V gene TRBV12-3 or TRBV12-4 combines with J gene TRBJ1-1, with 7 bases matching TRBD1. Trimming removed 8 bases from V and 8 bases from J; junction bases left unmatched: 8. The CDR3 has 12 amino acids.

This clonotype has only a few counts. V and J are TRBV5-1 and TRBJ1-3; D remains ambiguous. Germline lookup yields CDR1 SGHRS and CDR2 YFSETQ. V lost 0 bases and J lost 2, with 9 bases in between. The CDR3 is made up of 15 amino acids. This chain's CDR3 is CASSLDGEPGNTIYF. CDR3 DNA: TGCGCCAGCAGCTTGGACGGAGAGCCTGGAAACACCATATATTTT.

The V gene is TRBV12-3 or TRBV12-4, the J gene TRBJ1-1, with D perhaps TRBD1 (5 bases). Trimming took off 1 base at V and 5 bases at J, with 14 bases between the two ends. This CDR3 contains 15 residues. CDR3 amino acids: CASSLEVWGGTEAFF. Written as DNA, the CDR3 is TGTGCCAGCAGTTTAGAAGTTTGGGGGGGGACTGAAGCTTTCTTT.

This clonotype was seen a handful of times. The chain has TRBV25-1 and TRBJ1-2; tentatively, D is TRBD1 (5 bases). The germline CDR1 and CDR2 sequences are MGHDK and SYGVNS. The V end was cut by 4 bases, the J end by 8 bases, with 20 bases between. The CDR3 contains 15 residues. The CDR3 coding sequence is TGTGCCAGCAGTGCGCACGGGGCCAGGTCGGGCGGCTACACCTTC. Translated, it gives CASSAHGARSGGYTF.

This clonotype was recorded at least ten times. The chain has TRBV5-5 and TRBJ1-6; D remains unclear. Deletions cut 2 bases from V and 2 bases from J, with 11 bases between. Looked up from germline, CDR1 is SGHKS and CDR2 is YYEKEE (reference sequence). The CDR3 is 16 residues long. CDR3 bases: TGTGCCAGCAGCTTTGGGGATTCAACCTATAATTCACCCCTCCACTTT. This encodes CASSFGDSTYNSPLHF.

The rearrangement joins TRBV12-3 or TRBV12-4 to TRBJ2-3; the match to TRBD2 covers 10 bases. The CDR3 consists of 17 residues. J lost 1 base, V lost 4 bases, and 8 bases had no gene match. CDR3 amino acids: CASSSSGSLGGTDTQYF. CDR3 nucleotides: TGTGCCAGCAGTTCTAGCGGGAGCTTAGGTGGCACAGATACGCAGTATTTT.

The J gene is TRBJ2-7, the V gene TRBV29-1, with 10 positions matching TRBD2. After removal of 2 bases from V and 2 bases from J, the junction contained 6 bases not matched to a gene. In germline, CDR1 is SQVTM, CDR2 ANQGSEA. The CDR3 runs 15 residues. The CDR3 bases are TGCAGCGTTGAACTCCTAGCGGGAGCCCCCTACGAGCAGTACTTC. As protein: CSVELLAGAPYEQYF.

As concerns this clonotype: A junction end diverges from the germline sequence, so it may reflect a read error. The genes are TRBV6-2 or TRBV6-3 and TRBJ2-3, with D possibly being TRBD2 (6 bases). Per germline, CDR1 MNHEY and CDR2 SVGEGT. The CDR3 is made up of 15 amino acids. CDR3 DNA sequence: TGTGCCAGCATCGACGGGGGTCCTGCCACAGATAAGCAGTATTTT. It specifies CASIDGGPATDKQYF.

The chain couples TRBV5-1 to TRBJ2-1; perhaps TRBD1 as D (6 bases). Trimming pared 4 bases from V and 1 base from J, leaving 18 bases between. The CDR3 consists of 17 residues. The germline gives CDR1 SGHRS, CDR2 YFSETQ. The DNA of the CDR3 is TGCGCCAGCAGCCTAGCTTACAGGGTAAATTCCTACAATGAGCAGTTCTTC. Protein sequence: CASSLAYRVNSYNEQFF.

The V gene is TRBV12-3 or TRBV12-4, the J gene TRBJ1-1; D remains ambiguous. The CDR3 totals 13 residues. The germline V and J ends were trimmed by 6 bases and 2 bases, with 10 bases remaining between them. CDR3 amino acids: CASRSQFNTEAFF. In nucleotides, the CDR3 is TGTGCCAGCAGATCACAATTCAACACTGAAGCTTTCTTT.

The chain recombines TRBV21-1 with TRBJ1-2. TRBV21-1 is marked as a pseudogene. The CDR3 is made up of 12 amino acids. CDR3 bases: TGTGCCAGCAGCAAATCGTGGGTTGGCTACACCTTC. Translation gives CASSKSWVGYTF.

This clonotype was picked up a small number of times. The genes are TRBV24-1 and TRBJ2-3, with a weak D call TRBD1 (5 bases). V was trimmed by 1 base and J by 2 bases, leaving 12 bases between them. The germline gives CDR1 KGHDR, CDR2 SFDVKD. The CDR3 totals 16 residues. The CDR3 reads CATSDFVTDSTDTQYF. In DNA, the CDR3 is TGTGCCACCAGTGATTTCGTGACAGACTCCACAGATACGCAGTATTTT.

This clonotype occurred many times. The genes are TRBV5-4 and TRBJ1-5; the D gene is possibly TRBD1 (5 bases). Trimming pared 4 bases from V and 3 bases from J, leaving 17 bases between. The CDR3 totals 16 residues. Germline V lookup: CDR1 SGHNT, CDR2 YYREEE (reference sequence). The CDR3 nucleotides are TGTGCCAGCAGCCCAACCCCAGGAGGGACCAATCAGCCCCAGCATTTT. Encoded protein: CASSPTPGGTNQPQHF.

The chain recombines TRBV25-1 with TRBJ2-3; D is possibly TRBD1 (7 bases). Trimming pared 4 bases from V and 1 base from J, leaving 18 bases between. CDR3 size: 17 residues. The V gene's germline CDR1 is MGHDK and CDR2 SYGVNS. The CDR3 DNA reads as TGTGCCAGCAGTGTCGTCTCAGGGGGGCCGCGCACAGATACGCAGTATTTT. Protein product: CASSVVSGGPRTDTQYF.

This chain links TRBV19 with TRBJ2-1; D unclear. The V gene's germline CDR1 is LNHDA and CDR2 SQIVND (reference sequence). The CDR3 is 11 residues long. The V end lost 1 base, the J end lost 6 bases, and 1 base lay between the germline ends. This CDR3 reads CASSIANEQFF. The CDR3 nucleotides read TGTGCCAGTAGTATAGCCAATGAGCAGTTCTTC.

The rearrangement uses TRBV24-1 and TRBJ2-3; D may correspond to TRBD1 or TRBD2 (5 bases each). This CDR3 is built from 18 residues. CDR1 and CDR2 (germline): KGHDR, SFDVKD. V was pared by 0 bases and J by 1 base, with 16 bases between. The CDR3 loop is CATSDLRGASGRTDTQYF. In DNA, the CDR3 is TGTGCCACCAGTGATTTGCGAGGGGCGTCCGGCCGCACAGATACGCAGTATTTT.

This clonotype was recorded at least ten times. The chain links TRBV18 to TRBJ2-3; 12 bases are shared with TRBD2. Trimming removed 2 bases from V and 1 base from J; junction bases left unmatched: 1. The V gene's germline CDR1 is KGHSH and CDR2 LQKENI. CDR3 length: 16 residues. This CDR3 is CASSPRTSGGTDTQYF. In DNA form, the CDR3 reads TGTGCCAGCTCACCAAGGACTAGCGGGGGCACAGATACGCAGTATTTT.

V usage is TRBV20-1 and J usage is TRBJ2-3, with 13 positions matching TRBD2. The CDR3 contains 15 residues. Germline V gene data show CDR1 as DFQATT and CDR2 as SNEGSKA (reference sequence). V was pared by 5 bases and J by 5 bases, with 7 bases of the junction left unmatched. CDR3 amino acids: CSASGTSGVGDTQYF. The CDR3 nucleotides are TGCAGTGCTTCCGGGACTAGCGGGGTAGGAGATACGCAGTATTTT.

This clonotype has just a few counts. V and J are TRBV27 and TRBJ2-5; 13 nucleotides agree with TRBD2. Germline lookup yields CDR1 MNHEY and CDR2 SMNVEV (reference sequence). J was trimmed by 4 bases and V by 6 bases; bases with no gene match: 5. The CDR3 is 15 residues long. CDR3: CASRLAGGPLETQYF. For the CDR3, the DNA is TGTGCCAGCAGACTAGCGGGAGGGCCTCTAGAGACCCAGTACTTC.